This TCR beta chain was captured in a study of T cell responses to AZD1222 COVID-19 vaccine (dated by TCRdb to the early 2020s). In the study overall: TCR sequencing covered 233 trial participants: some 210 given two doses of AZD1222 and around 25 given two doses of MenACWY control vaccine. Trial participants were enrolled by age into subgroups of 18-55, 56-69 and 70-plus years, and approximately 150, 30 and 60 TCR-sequenced participants, respectively, were included in these subgroups. Paper-wide results and their limitations: CD4 TCRs associated with the vaccine covered the entire spike protein, and the dominant responses were in regions 160-218 and 743-854. Because no day 14 peak-response samples were available, the repertoires could be characterized only after the peak T cell response. Reportedly, almost half of the unique spike-specific TCRs recognized epitopes lying outside the regions that are mutated in the B.1.351 and B.1.1.7 variants. Conclusions about previously exposed vaccinees are limited, since just 5 to 7 AZD1222 recipients were seropositive for SARS-CoV-2 at baseline. Spike-specific TCR breadth and depth rose significantly after two AZD1222 doses compared with day 0 and with MenACWY recipients. The 56-69-year group was small, and its depth increase did not reach significance, likely because of low power. Most participants were white British and females outnumbered males, and the authors suggested that clonal diversity may have been underestimated.

The CDR3 regions of human TCRbeta chains were analyzed by immunosequencing. The authors' analysis ran thus. TCRs in the repertoires were matched against a reference library of SARS-CoV-2-specific TCRs that had been generated with the MIRA antigen-specificity platform. Breadth was defined as the fraction of unique TCRs that were SARS-CoV-2-associated. Depth was defined as the fraction of total T cells that were SARS-CoV-2-associated. Each spike-specific TCR was assigned to its reactive spike region and to a CD4 or CD8 class using the MIRA data. Log10-transformed breadth and depth values were compared by one-way ANOVA with Sidak's multiple comparisons tests. The table comes from immuneACCESS by way of TCRdb, which keeps in-frame sequences with V and J called. Part of the clones is missing from these tables; in studies checked, under half for an unresolved V gene and the rest for unknown reasons. V and J calls and clone size are given by that table; D and trimming were obtained from the DNA. Here the sample has approximately 90,000 clones; about 89% occur a single time. The top ten hold roughly 5% of the sample.

A few counts support this clone. Its antigen is currently not known. No much larger clone exists at a distance of one base, and base qualities are not known. According to the study, the label for this sample's time point signals: about 28 days (+/-7) after the second vaccine dose. AZD1222 recipients with second doses at about 4 weeks or about 12 weeks were pooled, because spike-specific TCR depth and breadth did not differ between schedules. Samples from vaccinated people were obtained from the UK trials COV001 and COV002, which included a single-blind randomized controlled phase 2/3 trial of AZD1222 (ChAdOx1 nCoV-19) in healthy adults. For TCRbeta chain sequencing, PBMC samples were collected from trial participants at day 0 and at day 28 after the second dose. The starting material was peripheral blood, obtained 28 days after the second AZD1222 dose. This sequence originates from an adult who received the AZD1222 COVID-19 vaccine.

The CDR3 amino acid sequence is: CASSQEAYAYNEQFF. The sequenced DNA: TGTGCCAGCAGCCAAGAAGCCTACGCCTACAATGAGCAGTTCTTC. Recombination joined TRBV3-1 (or the pseudogene TRBV3-2) with TRBJ2-1; a confident D gene designation cannot be given. The germline V gene encodes CDR1 LGHDT and CDR2 YNNKEL (reference sequence). The CDR3 spans 15 residues, from the cysteine through the phenylalanine. The entry retains the CDR3 DNA only, 45 bases that are in frame from base 1. The junction shows trimming of 0 bases on V and 2 bases on J, plus 8 bases between the germline ends.